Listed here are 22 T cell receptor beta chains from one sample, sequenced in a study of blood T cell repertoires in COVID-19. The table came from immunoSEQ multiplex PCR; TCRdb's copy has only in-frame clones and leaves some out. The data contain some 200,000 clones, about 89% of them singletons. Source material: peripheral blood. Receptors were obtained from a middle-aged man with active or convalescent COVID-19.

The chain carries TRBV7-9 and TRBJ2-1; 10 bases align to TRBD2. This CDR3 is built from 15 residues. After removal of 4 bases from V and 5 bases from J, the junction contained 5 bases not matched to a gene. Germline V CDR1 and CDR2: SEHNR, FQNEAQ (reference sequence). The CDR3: CASSSSGGVNNEQFF. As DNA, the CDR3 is TGTGCCAGCAGCTCAAGCGGGGGGGTAAACAATGAGCAGTTCTTC.

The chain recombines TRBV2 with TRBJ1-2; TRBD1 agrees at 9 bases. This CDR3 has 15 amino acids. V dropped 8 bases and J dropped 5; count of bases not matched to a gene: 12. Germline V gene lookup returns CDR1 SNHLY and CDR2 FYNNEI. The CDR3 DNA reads TGTGCCAGCGGACGGGATTCGACAGGGGGTTATGGCTACACCTTC. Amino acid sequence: CASGRDSTGGYGYTF.

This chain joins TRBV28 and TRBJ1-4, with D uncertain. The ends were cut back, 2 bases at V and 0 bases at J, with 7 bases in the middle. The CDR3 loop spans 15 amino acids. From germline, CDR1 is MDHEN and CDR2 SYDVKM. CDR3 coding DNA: TGTGCCAGCAGTTTACAGGTTGCAACTAATGAAAAACTGTTTTTT. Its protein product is CASSLQVATNEKLFF.

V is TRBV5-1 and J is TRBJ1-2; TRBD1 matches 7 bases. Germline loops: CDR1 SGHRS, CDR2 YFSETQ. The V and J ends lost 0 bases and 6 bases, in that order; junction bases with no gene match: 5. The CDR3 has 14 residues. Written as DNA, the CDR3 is TGCGCCAGCAGCTTGGAGGGGGCTGGGGATGGCTACACCTTC. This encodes CASSLEGAGDGYTF.

In DNA, the CDR3 is TGCGCCAGCAGTCAATTTCTAAGCAGAGGAAATCAGCCCCAGCATTTT. Residues: CASSQFLSRGNQPQHF. V and J are TRBV23-1 and TRBJ1-5; D is unresolved. Being an ORF, TRBV23-1 has a function that is uncertain. CDR3 length: 16 amino acids. Trimming cost V 1 base and J 4 bases, with 14 bases left between them.

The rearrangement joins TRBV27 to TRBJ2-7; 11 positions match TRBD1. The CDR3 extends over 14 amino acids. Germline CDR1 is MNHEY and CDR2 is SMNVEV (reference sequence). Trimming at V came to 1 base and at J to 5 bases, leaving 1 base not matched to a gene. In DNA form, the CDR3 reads TGTGCCAGCAGTTTATGGACAGGGGGCCACGAGCAGTACTTC. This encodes CASSLWTGGHEQYF.

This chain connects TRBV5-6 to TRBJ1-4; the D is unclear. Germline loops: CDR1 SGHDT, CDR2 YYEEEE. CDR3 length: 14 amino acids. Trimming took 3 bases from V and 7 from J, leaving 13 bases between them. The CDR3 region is CASSSDPATEKLFF. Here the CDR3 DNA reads TGTGCCAGCAGCTCGGATCCAGCGACTGAAAAACTGTTTTTT.

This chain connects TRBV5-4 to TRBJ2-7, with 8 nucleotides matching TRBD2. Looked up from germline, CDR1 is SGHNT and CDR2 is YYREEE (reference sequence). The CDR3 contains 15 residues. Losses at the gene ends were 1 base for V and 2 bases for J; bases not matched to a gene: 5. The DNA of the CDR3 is TGTGCCAGCAGCTTGTTCACTAGCGGCACCTACGAGCAGTACTTC. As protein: CASSLFTSGTYEQYF.

Here the CDR3 DNA reads TGCGCCAGCAGCCAAGGTCCTCACAGGGTAGTCCACGAGCAGTACTTC. Its translation: CASSQGPHRVVHEQYF. The chain uses TRBV4-1 and TRBJ2-7; perhaps TRBD1 as D (6 bases). Germline V gives CDR1 MGHRA, CDR2 YSYEKL. Trimming removed 1 base from V and 5 bases from J, with 18 bases in between. The CDR3 is made up of 16 amino acids.

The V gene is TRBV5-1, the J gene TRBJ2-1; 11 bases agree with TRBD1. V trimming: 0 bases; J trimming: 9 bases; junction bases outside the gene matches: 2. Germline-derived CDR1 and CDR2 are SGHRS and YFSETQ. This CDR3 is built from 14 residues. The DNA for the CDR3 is TGCGCCAGCAGCTTGGGGACAGGGGGCGGTGAGCAGTTCTTC. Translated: CASSLGTGGGEQFF.

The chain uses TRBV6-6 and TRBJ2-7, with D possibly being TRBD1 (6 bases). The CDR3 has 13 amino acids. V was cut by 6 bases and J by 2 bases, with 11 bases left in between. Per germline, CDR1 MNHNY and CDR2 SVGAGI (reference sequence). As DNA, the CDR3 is TGTGCCAGCAGCCACGACAGGACCTACGAGCAGTACTTC. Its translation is CASSHDRTYEQYF.

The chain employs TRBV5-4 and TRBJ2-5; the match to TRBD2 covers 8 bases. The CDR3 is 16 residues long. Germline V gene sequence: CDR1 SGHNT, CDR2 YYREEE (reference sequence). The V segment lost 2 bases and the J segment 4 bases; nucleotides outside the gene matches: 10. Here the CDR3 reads CASSLRSGGARETQYF. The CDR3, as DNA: TGTGCCAGCAGCTTAAGGAGCGGGGGTGCTCGAGAGACCCAGTACTTC.

The CDR3 reads CATSDLLPWEEGYTEAFF. The CDR3 DNA reads as TGTGCCACCAGTGATTTGCTGCCTTGGGAGGAGGGATACACTGAAGCTTTCTTT. The rearrangement links TRBV24-1 to TRBJ1-1; no reliable D call. CDR1 and CDR2 (germline): KGHDR, SFDVKD. The CDR3 is 18 amino acids. V lost 0 bases and J 3 bases, leaving 19 bases between the germline ends.

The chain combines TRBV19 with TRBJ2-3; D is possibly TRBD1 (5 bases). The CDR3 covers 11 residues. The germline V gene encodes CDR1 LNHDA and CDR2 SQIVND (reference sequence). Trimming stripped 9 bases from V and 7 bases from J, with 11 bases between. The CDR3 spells CASEQGYTQYF. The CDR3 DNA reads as TGTGCCAGCGAGCAGGGCTATACGCAGTATTTT.

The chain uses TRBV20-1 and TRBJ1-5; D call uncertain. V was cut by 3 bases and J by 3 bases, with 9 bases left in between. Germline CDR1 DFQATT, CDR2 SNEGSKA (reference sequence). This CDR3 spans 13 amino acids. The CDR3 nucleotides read TGCAGTGCTAGTTACAGTATCAATCAGCCCCAGCATTTT. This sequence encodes CSASYSINQPQHF.

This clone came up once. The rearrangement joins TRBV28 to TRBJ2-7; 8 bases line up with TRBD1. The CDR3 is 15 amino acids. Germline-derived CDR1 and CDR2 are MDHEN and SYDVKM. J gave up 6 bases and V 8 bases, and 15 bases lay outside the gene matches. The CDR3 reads CASSSVAQGEAEQYF. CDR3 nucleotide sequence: TGTGCCAGCTCCTCCGTGGCACAGGGGGAGGCCGAGCAGTACTTC.

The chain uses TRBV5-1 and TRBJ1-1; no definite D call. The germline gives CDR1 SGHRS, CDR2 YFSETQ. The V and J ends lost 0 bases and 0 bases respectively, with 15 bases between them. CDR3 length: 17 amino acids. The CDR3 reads CASSLELGTRMNTEAFF. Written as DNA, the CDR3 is TGCGCCAGCAGCTTGGAGCTTGGCACGAGGATGAACACTGAAGCTTTCTTT.

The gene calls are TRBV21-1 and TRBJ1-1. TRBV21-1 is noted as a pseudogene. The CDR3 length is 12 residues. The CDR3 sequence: CASSKARAGAFF. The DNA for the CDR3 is TGTGCCAGCAGCAAAGCGAGGGCGGGGGCTTTCTTT.

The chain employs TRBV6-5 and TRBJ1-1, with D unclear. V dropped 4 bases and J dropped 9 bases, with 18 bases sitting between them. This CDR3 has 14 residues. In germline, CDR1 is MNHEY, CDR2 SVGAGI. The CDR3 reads CASSFGSDGSKAFF. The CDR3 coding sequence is TGTGCCAGCAGTTTCGGGTCCGATGGGTCGAAAGCTTTCTTT.

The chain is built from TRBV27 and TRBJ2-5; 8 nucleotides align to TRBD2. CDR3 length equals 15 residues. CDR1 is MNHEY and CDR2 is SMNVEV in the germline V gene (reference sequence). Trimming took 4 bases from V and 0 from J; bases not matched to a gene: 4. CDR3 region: CASSSGGGYQETQYF. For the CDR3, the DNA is TGTGCCAGCAGTTCGGGCGGGGGGTACCAAGAGACCCAGTACTTC.

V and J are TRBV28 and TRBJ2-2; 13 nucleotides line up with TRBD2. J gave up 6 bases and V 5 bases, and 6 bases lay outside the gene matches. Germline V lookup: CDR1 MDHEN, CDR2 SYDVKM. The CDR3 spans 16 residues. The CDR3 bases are TGTGCCAGCAGTCTGACTAGCGGGGGGATCGCCGGGGAGCTGTTTTTT. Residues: CASSLTSGGIAGELFF.

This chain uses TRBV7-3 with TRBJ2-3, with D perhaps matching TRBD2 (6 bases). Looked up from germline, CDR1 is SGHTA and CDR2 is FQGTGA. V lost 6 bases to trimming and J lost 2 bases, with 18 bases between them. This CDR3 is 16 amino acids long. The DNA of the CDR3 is TGTGCCAGCAGTTGGACCCCGGGACTTAACACAGATACGCAGTATTTT. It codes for CASSWTPGLNTDTQYF. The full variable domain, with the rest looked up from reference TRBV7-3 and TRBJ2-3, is GAGVSQTPSNKVTEKGKYVELRCDPISGHTALYWYRQSLGQGPEFLIYFQGTGAADDSGLPNDRFFAVRPEGSVSTLKIQRTERGDSAVYLCASSWTPGLNTDTQYFGPGTRLTVL.